The entry below gives a single T cell receptor beta chain sequence along with its context. Its cognate antigen is unknown. CDR1 and CDR2 from the germline V gene are ENHRY and SYGVKD. The CDR3 consists of 15 residues. Trimming left V 0 bases short and J 5 bases short, with 14 bases between. The entry originates in a study of Ad26.COV2.S vaccination and SARS-CoV-2 variants. Study outcomes and limitations: Total responses of T cells may have been underestimated by the analyses of TCR breadth and depth.

The treatment here: approximately 18 received Ad26.COV2.S at low or high dose, single or two shots; 5 received placebo; per-sample allocation not given. Collection of samples fell on day 63 after the first vaccine or placebo injection. Wuhan-strain SARS-CoV-2 spike was expressed by the Ad26 vector that made up the vaccine. Measured with immunoSEQ multiplex PCR; TCRdb has only the in-frame clones, and not every one. The sample yields hundreds of thousands of clones, 89% seen once. The sequence came from a person between 18 and 65 years old who received the Ad26.COV2.S COVID-19 vaccine or a placebo. The rearrangement joins TRBV10-3 to TRBJ2-7; D possibly corresponds to TRBD2 (6 bases). The sample in question was peripheral blood, obtained in a trial of Ad26.COV2.S vaccine versus placebo. This CDR3 is CAISESIGGKNEQYF. CDR3 coding DNA: TGTGCCATCAGTGAGTCTATTGGGGGGAAGAACGAGCAGTACTTC.